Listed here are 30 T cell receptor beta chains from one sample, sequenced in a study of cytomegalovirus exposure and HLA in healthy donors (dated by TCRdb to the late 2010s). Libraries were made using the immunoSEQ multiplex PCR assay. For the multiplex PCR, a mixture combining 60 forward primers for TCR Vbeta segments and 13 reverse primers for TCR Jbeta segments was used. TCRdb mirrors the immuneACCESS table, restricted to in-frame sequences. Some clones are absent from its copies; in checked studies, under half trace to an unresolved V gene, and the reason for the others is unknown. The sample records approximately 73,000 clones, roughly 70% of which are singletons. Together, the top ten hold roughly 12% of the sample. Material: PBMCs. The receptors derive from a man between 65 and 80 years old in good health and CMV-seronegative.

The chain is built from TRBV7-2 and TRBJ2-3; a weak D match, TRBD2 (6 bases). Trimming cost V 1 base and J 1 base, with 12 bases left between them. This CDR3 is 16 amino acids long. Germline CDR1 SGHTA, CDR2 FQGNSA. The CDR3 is CASSLGASAGTDTQYF. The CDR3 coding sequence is TGTGCCAGCAGCTTAGGCGCTAGCGCCGGCACAGATACGCAGTATTTT.

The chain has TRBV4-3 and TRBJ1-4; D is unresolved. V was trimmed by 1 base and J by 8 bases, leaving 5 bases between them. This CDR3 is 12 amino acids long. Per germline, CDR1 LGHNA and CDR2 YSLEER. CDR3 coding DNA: TGCGCCAGCAGCCAAGCCAAAGAAAAACTGTTTTTT. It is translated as CASSQAKEKLFF.

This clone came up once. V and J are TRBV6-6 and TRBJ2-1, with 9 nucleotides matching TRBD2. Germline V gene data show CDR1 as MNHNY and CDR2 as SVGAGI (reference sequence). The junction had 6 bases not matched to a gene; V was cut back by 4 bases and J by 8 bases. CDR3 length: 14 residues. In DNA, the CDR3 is TGTGCCAGCAGTTCCGGACTAGCGTCATATGAGCAGTTCTTC. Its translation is CASSSGLASYEQFF.

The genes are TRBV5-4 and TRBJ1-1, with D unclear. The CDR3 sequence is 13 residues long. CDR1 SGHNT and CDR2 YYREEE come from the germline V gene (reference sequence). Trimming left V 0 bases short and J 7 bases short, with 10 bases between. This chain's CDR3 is CASSLGSADEAFF. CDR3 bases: TGTGCCAGCAGCTTGGGTTCGGCGGATGAAGCTTTCTTT.

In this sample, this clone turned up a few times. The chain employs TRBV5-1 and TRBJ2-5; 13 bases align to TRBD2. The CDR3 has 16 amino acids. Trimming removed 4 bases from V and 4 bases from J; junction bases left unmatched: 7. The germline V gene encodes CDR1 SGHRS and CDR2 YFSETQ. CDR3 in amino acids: CASSRRLAGGRETQYF. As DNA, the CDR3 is TGCGCCAGCAGCAGACGACTAGCGGGAGGCCGAGAGACCCAGTACTTC. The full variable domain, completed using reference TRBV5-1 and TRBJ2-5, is KAGVTQTPRYLIKTRGQQVTLSCSPISGHRSVSWYQQTPGQGLQFLFEYFSETQRNKGNFPGRFSGRQFSNSRSEMNVSTLELGDSALYLCASSRRLAGGRETQYFGPGTRLLVL.

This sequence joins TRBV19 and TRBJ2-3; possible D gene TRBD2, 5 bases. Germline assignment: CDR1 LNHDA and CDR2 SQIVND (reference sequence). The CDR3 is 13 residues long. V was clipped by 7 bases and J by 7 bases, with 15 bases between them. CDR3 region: CASTATGENTQYF. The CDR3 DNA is TGTGCCAGTACCGCCACCGGGGAGAATACGCAGTATTTT.

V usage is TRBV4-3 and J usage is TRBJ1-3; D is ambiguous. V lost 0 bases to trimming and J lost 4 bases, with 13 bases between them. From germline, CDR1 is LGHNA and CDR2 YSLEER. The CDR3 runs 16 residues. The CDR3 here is CASSQEGRWAGNTIYF. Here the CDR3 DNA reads TGCGCCAGCAGCCAAGAAGGGAGATGGGCGGGAAACACCATATATTTT.

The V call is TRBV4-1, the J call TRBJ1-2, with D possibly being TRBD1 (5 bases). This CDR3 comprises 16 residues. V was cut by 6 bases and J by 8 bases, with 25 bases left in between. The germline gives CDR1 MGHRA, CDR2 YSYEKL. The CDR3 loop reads CASSPTGDSLLWGYTF. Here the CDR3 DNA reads TGCGCCAGCAGTCCTACAGGAGACTCACTTCTATGGGGCTACACCTTC.

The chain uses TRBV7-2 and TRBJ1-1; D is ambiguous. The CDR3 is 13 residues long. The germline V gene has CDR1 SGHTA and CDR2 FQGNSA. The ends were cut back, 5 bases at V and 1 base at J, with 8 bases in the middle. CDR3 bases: TGTGCCAGCAGCCCTTCAGGGAACACTGAAGCTTTCTTT. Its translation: CASSPSGNTEAFF.

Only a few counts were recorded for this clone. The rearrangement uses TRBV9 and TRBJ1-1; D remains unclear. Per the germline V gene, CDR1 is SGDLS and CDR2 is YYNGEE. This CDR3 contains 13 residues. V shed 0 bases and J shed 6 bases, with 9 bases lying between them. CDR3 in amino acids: CASSVVAGAEAFF. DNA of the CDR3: TGTGCCAGCAGCGTAGTCGCAGGCGCTGAAGCTTTCTTT.

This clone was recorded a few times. CDR3 coding DNA: TGTGCCAGCAGCTTATTATCGTACAGGGCTGGCGGGGAGCTGTTTTTT. It translates to CASSLLSYRAGGELFF. The chain links TRBV7-9 to TRBJ2-2, with D perhaps TRBD1 (6 bases). The CDR3 loop spans 16 amino acids. Between the trimmed V and J ends, which lost 2 bases and 7 bases, there was a span of 17 bases. Germline V gene data show CDR1 as SEHNR and CDR2 as FQNEAQ (reference sequence).

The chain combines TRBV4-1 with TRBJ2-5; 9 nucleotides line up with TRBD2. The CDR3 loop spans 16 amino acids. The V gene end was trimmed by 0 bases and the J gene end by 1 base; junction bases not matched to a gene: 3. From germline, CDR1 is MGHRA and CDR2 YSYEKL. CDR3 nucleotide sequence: TGCGCCAGCAGCCAAGATCCTAGCGGGACCCAAGAGACCCAGTACTTC. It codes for CASSQDPSGTQETQYF.

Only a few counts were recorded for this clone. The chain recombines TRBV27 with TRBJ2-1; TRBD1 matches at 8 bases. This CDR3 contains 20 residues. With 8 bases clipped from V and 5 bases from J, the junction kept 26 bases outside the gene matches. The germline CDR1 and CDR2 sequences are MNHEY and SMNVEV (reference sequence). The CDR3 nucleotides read TGTGCCAGCCGCCCCACGTCCAGGGGGCGGGTGATGAAAGGGCACAATGAGCAGTTCTTC. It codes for CASRPTSRGRVMKGHNEQFF.

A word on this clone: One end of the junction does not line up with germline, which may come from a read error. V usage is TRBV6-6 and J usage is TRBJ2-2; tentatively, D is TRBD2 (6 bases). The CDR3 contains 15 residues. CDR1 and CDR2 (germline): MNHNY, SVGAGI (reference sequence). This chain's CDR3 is CASRPAGANTGGLFF. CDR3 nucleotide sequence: TGTGCCAGCAGGCCCGCGGGCGCGAACACCGGGGGGCTGTTTTTT.

The CDR3 coding sequence is TGTGCCAGCAGCTTATCGGGAAGGAGCTCCTACAATGAGCAGTTCTTC. Translated: CASSLSGRSSYNEQFF. The chain carries TRBV7-9 and TRBJ2-1, with D tentatively TRBD2 (5 bases). Trimming took off 2 bases at V and 0 bases at J, with 11 bases between the two ends. CDR1 is SEHNR, CDR2 FQNEAQ, per germline (reference sequence). The CDR3 spans 16 residues. Complete variable domain (other parts from reference TRBV7-9 and TRBJ2-1): DTGVSQNPRHKITKRGQNVTFRCDPISEHNRLYWYRQTLGQGPEFLTYFQNEAQLEKSRLLSDRFSAERPKGSFSTLEIQRTEQGDSAMYLCASSLSGRSSYNEQFFGPGTRLTVL.

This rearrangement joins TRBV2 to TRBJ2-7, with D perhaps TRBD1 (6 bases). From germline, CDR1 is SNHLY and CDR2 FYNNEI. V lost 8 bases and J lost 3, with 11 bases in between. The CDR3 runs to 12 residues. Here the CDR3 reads CASRRQDYEQYF. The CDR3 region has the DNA TGTGCCAGCCGAAGACAGGACTACGAGCAGTACTTC.

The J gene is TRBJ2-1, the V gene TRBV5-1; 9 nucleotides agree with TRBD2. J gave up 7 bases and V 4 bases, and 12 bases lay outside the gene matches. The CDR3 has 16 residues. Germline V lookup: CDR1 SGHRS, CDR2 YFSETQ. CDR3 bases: TGCGCCAGCAGCCGGGGGTCGCGGGAGGGCCTTAATGAGCAGTTCTTC. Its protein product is CASSRGSREGLNEQFF.

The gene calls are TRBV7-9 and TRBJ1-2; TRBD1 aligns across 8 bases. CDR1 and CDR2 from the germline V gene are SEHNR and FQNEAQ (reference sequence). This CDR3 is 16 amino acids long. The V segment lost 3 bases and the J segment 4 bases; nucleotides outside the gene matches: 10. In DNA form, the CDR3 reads TGTGCCAGCAGCTTGGGTTACAGGGGGGCTTCCTATGGCTACACCTTC. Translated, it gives CASSLGYRGASYGYTF.

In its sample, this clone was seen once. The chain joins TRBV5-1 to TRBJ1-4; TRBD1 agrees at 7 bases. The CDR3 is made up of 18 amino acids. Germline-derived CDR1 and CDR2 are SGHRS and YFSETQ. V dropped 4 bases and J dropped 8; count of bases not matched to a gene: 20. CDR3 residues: CASSLYRGRWTGGEKLFF. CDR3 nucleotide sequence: TGCGCCAGCAGCCTCTATCGAGGCAGGTGGACAGGCGGAGAAAAACTGTTTTTT.

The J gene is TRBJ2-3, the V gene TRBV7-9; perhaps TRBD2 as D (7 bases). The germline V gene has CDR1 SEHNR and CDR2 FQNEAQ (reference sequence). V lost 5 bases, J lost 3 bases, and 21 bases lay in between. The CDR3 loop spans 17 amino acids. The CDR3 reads CASSPSWGGRRTDTQYF. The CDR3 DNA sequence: TGTGCCAGCAGCCCCTCGTGGGGGGGCAGGAGGACAGATACGCAGTATTTT.

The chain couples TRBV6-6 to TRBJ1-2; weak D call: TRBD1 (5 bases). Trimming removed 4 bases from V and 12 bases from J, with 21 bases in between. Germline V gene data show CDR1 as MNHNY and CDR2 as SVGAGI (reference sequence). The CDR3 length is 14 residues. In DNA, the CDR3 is TGTGCCAGCAGTTCCACGACAGCCGGCGGAGGGGACACCTTC. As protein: CASSSTTAGGGDTF.

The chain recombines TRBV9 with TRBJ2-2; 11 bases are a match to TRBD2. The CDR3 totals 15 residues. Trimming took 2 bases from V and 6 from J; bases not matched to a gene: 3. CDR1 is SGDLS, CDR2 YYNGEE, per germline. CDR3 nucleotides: TGTGCCAGCAGCGTGGTTAGCGGGGGGGCCGGGGAGCTGTTTTTT. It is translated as CASSVVSGGAGELFF.

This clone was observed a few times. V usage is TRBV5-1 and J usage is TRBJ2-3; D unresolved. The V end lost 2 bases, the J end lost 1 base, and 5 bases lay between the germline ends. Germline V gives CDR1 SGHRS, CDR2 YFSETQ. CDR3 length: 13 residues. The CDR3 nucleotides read TGCGCCAGCAGCTTTACGGGCACAGATACGCAGTATTTT. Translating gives CASSFTGTDTQYF.

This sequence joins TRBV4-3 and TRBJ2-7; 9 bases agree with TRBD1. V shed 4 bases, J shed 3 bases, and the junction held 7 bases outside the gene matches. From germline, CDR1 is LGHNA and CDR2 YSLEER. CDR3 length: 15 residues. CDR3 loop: CASSLLRQGDYEQYF. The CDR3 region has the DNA TGCGCCAGCAGCCTCCTCAGACAGGGGGACTACGAGCAGTACTTC.

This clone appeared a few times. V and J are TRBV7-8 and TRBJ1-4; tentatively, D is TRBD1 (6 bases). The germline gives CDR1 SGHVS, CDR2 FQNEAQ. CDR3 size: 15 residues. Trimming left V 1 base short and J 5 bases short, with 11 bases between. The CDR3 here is CASSLEGRGNEKLFF. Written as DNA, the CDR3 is TGTGCCAGCAGCTTAGAGGGCAGGGGCAATGAAAAACTGTTTTTT.

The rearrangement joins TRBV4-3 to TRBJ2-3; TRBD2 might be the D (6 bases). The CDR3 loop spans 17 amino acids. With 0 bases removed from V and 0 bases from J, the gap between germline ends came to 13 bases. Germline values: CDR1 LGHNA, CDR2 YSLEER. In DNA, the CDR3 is TGCGCCAGCAGCCAAGACTTGGGCGGGATAAGCACAGATACGCAGTATTTT. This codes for CASSQDLGGISTDTQYF.

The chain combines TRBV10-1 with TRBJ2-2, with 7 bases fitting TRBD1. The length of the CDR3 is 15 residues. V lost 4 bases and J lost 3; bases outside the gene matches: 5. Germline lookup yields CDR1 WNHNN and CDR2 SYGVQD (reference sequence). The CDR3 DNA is TGCGCCAGCAGTGGAGGGGGCTCGGACACCGGGGAGCTGTTTTTT. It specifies CASSGGGSDTGELFF.

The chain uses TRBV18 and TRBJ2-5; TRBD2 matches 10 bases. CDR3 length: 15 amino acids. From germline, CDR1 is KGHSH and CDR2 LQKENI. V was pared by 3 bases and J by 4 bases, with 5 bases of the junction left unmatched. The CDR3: CASSPTSGGAETQYF. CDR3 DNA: TGTGCCAGCTCACCGACCAGCGGGGGGGCAGAGACCCAGTACTTC.

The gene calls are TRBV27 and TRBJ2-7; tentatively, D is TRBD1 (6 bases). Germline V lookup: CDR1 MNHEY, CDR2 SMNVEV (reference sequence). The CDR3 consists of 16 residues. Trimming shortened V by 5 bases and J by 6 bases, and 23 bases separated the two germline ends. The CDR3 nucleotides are TGTGCCAGCAGTAGTCCACAGGGCAAGGCCCATTGCGAGCAGTACTTC. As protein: CASSSPQGKAHCEQYF.

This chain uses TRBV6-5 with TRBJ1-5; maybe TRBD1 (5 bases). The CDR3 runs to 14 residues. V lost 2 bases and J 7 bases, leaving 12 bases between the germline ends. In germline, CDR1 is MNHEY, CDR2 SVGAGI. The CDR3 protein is CASSYQGGGQPQHF. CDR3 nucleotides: TGTGCCAGCAGTTACCAGGGCGGGGGACAGCCCCAGCATTTT.